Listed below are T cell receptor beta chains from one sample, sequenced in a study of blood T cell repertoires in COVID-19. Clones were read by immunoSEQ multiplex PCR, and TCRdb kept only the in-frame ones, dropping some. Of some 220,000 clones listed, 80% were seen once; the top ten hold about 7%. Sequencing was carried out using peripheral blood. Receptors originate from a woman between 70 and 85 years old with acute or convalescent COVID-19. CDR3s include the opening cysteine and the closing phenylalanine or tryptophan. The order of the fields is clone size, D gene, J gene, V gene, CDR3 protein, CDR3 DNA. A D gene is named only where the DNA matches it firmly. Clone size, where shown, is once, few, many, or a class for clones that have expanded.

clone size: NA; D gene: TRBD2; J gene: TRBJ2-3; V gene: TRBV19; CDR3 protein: CASSKTVASGGRGADTQYF; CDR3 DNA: TGTGCCAGTAGTAAAACGGTAGCCAGCGGGGGGAGAGGAGCAGATACGCAGTATTTT
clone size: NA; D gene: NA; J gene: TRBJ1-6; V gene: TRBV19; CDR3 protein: CASSISQGHNSPLHF; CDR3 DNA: TGTGCCAGTAGTATTAGCCAGGGCCATAATTCACCCCTCCACTTT
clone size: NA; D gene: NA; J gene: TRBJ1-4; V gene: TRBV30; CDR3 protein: CAWSGQANEKLFF; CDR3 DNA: TGTGCCTGGAGTGGACAGGCCAATGAAAAACTGTTTTTT
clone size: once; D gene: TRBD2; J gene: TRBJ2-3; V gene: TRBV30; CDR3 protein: CAWIAGGPDTQYF; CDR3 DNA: TGTGCCTGGATAGCGGGAGGTCCAGATACGCAGTATTTT
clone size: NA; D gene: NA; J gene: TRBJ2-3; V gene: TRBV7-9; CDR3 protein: CASSLRRAGGGDTQYF; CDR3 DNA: TGTGCCAGCAGCTTACGCCGTGCTGGGGGCGGAGATACGCAGTATTTT
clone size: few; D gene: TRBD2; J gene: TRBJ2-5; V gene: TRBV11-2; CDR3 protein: CASSPTSLAGGQETQYF; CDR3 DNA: TGTGCCAGCAGCCCTACTTCGTTAGCGGGGGGACAAGAGACCCAGTACTTC
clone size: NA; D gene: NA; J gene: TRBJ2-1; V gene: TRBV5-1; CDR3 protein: CASSFTGGQYNEQFF; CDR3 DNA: TGCGCCAGCAGCTTTACGGGGGGCCAATACAATGAGCAGTTCTTC
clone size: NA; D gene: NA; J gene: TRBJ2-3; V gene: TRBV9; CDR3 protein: CASSVDAGVGSGVGTQYF; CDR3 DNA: TGTGCCAGCAGCGTAGATGCAGGGGTAGGATCAGGGGTCGGTACGCAGTATTTT
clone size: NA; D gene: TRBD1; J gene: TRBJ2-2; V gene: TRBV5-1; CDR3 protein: CASSLEGARELFF; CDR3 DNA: TGCGCCAGCAGCTTAGAGGGGGCCCGGGAGCTGTTTTTT
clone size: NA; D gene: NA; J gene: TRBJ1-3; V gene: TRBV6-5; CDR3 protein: CASRERGNTIYF; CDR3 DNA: TGTGCCAGCAGAGAGAGGGGAAACACCATATATTTT
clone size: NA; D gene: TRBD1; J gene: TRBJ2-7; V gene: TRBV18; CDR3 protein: CASSPTGQGYEQYF; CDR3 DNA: TGTGCCAGCTCACCAACGGGACAGGGATACGAGCAGTACTTC
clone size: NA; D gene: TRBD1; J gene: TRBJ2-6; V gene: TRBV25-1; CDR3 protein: CASSESRQGAGANVLTF; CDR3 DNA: TGTGCCAGCAGTGAATCCAGACAGGGCGCTGGGGCCAACGTCCTGACTTTC
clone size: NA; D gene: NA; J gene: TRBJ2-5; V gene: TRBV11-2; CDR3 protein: CASSLEREAQYF; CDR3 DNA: TGTGCCAGCAGCTTGGAGAGAGAGGCCCAGTACTTC
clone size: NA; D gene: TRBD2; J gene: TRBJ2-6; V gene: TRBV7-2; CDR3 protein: CASSSLIAGGSGANVLTF; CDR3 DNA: TGTGCCAGCAGCTCCCTGATAGCGGGGGGGTCCGGGGCCAACGTCCTGACTTTC
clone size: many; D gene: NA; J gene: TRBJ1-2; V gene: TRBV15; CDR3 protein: CATSRESLRGEGYGYTF; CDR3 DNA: TGTGCCACCAGCAGGGAGTCGTTAAGGGGCGAAGGCTATGGCTACACCTTC
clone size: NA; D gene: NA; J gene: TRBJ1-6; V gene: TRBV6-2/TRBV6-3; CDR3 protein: CASSYEIWASSPLHF; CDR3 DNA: TGTGCCAGCAGTTACGAGATCTGGGCGAGTTCACCCCTCCACTTT
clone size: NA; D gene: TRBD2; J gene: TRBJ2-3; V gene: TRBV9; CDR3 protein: CASSPRRGNTDTQYF; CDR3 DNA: TGTGCCAGCAGCCCTCGGCGGGGGAACACAGATACGCAGTATTTT
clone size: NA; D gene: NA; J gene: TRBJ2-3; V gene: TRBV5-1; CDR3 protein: CASSIGGTTDTQYF; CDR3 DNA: TGCGCCAGCAGCATTGGGGGGACCACAGATACGCAGTATTTT
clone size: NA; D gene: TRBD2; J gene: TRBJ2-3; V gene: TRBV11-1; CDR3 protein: CASSLVAGGRTDTQYF; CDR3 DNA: TGTGCCAGCAGCTTGGTGGCGGGGGGCCGCACAGATACGCAGTATTTT
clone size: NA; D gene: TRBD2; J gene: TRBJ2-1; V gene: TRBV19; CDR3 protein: CASTPRRGTFNEQFF; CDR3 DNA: TGTGCCAGTACTCCCCGGCGGGGGACCTTCAATGAGCAGTTCTTC
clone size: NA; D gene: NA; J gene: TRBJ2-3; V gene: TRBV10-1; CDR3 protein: CASSETATALSTDTQYF; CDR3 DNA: TGCGCCAGCAGTGAGACGGCTACAGCCCTATCCACAGATACGCAGTATTTT
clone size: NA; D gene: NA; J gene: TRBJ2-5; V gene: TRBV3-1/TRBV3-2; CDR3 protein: CASARLGGTQYF; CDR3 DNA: TGTGCCAGTGCCCGACTTGGAGGGACCCAGTACTTC
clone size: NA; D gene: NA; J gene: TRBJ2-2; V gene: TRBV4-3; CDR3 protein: CASSQEWLNGELFF; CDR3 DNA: TGCGCCAGCAGCCAAGAATGGCTCAACGGGGAGCTGTTTTTT
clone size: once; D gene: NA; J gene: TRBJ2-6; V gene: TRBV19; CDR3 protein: CATTPGETSSGANVLTF; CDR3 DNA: TGTGCCACCACCCCGGGAGAAACTAGCTCTGGGGCCAACGTCCTGACTTTC
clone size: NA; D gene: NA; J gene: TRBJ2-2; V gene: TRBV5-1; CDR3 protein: CATSGKTGELFF; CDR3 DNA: TGCGCCACCTCAGGGAAGACCGGGGAGCTGTTTTTT
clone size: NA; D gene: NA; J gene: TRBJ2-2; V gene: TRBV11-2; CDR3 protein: CASSFVGRRGWAGELFF; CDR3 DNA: TGTGCCAGCAGCTTCGTAGGTCGCAGGGGATGGGCCGGGGAGCTGTTTTTT
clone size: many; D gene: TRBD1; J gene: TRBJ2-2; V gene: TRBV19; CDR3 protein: CASSPGTGHTGELFF; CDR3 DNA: TGTGCCAGTAGTCCCGGGACAGGGCACACCGGGGAGCTGTTTTTT
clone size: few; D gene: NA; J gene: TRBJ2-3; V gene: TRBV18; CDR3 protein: CASSSAQADTQYF; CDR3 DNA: TGTGCCAGCTCATCGGCTCAGGCAGATACGCAGTATTTT
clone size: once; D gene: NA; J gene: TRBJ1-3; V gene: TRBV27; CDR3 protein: CASSPYGTASGNTIYF; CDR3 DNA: TGTGCCAGCAGTCCCTATGGCACAGCATCTGGAAACACCATATATTTT
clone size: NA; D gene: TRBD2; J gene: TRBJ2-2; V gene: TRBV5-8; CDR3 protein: CASSVGGGTGELFF; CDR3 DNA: TGTGCCAGCAGCGTCGGGGGGGGTACCGGGGAGCTGTTTTTT
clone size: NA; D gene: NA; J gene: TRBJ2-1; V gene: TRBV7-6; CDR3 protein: CASSLASGNEQFF; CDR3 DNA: TGTGCCAGCAGCTTAGCCAGCGGCAATGAGCAGTTCTTC
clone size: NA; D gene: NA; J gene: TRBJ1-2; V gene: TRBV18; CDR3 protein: CASSSSREGNYGYTF; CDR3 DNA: TGTGCCAGCTCATCCTCTAGGGAGGGCAACTATGGCTACACCTTC
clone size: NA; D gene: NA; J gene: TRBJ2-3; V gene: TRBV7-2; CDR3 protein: CASSAGTPGYTDTQYF; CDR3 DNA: TGTGCCAGCAGCGCAGGGACTCCTGGTTACACAGATACGCAGTATTTT
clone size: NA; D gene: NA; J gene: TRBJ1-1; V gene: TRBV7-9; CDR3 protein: CASSTGENTEAFF; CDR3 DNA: TGTGCCAGCAGCACAGGAGAGAACACTGAAGCTTTCTTT
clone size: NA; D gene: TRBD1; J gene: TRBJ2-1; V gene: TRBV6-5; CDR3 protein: CASNYRGRVDNEQFF; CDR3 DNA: TGTGCCAGCAATTACAGGGGCCGGGTGGACAATGAGCAGTTCTTC
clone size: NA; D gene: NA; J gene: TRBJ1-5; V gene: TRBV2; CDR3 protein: CASSPGERNQPQHF; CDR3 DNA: TGTGCCAGCAGCCCAGGGGAACGCAATCAGCCCCAGCATTTT
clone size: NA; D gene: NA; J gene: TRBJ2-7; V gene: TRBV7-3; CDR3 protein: CASSASAGATYEQYF; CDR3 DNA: TGTGCCAGCAGCGCCTCCGCGGGGGCCACCTACGAGCAGTACTTC
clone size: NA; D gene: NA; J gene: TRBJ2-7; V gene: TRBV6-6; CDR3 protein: CASAQGSAYEQYF; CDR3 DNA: TGTGCCAGTGCCCAGGGGAGTGCCTACGAGCAGTACTTC
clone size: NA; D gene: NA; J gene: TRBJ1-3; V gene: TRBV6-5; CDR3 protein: CASSYSQDSGNTIYF; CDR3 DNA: TGTGCCAGCAGTTACTCGCAGGATTCTGGAAACACCATATATTTT
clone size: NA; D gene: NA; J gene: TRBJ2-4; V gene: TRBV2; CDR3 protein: CASSDFVLLAKNIQYF; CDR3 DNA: TGTGCCAGCAGTGATTTCGTCCTCCTAGCCAAAAACATTCAGTACTTC
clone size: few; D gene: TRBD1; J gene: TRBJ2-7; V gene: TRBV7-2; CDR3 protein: CASSLDRAVSYEQYF; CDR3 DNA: TGTGCCAGCAGCTTGGACAGGGCGGTGTCCTACGAGCAGTACTTC
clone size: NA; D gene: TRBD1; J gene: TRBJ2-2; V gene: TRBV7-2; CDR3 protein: CASSPRTGGTGELFF; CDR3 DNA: TGTGCCAGCAGCCCGCGGACAGGGGGCACCGGGGAGCTGTTTTTT
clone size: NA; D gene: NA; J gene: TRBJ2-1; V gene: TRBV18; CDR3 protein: CASSWGPPPYNEQFF; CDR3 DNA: TGTGCCAGCTCATGGGGGCCACCGCCCTACAATGAGCAGTTCTTC
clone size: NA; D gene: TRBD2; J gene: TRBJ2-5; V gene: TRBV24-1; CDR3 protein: CATKPAGTETQYF; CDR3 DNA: TGTGCCACCAAGCCAGCGGGGACGGAGACCCAGTACTTC
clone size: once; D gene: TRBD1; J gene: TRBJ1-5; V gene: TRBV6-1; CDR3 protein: CASSLQGNQPQHF; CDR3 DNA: TGTGCCAGCAGTTTACAGGGGAATCAGCCCCAGCATTTT
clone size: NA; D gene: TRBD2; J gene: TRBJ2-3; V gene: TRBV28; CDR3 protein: CASASGGSTDTQYF; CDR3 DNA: TGTGCCAGCGCTAGCGGGGGATCCACAGATACGCAGTATTTT